Presented here are 27 T cell receptor beta chains from one specimen sequenced in a study of regulatory and conventional T cells in RAG deficiency. Genomic DNA came from blood conventional CD4+ T cells gated CD25-low CD127-high. Libraries were prepared by immunoSEQ multiplex PCR; TCRdb keeps only in-frame clonotypes and omits some of them. This repertoire shows approximately 30,000 clones, approximately 96% found once; its top ten account for over 0.35%. The data also belong to a second study, concerning regulatory T cells. That report adds: Amplification used 52 TRBV primers and 13 TRBJ primers.

Sample: CD25- CD4+ T cells sorted from blood. The receptors derive from a human donor in good health.

The CDR3 reads CAWSPNLPRGDTQYF. CDR3 DNA sequence: TGTGCCTGGAGCCCAAACCTTCCTAGGGGAGATACGCAGTATTTT. The chain joins TRBV30 to TRBJ2-3, with D possibly TRBD1 on 5 matching bases. Deletions cut 3 bases from V and 5 bases from J, with 18 bases between. The CDR3 is made up of 15 amino acids. The germline CDR1 and CDR2 sequences are GTSNPN and SVGIG (reference sequence).

The J gene is TRBJ2-4, the V gene TRBV27; a weak D match, TRBD2 (5 bases). Trimming left V 0 bases short and J 6 bases short, with 12 bases between. There are 15 residues in the CDR3. Germline-derived CDR1 and CDR2 are MNHEY and SMNVEV (reference sequence). The CDR3 sequence: CASSLSVLGRNIQYF. In DNA, the CDR3 is TGTGCCAGCAGTTTATCGGTACTAGGGAGAAACATTCAGTACTTC.

CDR3 in amino acids: CASSQGTGGGTGELFF. CDR3 DNA sequence: TGTGCCAGCAGCCAAGGGACAGGGGGCGGCACCGGGGAGCTGTTTTTT. This chain joins TRBV14 and TRBJ2-2, with 11 bases lining up with TRBD1. The CDR3 runs 16 residues. Germline lookup yields CDR1 SGHDN and CDR2 FVKESK. V gave up 1 base and J gave up 4 bases; unmatched junction bases: 2.

The chain has TRBV29-1 and TRBJ1-1, with no clear D. Trimming removed 3 bases at V and 11 bases at J, with 10 bases between. Looked up from germline, CDR1 is SQVTM and CDR2 is ANQGSEA. There are 10 residues in the CDR3. The CDR3 protein is CSVDRGNAFF. The CDR3 coding sequence is TGCAGCGTTGACCGGGGAAACGCTTTCTTT. Supplemented by reference TRBV29-1 and TRBJ1-1, the full variable domain reads SAVISQKPSRDICQRGTSLTIQCQVDSQVTMMFWYRQQPGQSLTLIATANQGSEATYESGFVIDKFPISRPNLTFSTLTVSNMSPEDSSIYLCSVDRGNAFFGQGTRLTVV.

This clone was observed once. DNA for the CDR3: TGCGCCAGCAGCCCAACAGCAAACACTGAAGCTTTCTTT. Amino acid sequence: CASSPTANTEAFF. The genes are TRBV5-1 and TRBJ1-1; no definite D call. The CDR3 contains 13 residues. Deletions cut 4 bases from V and 2 bases from J, with 9 bases between. Germline-derived CDR1 and CDR2 are SGHRS and YFSETQ.

V and J are TRBV5-4 and TRBJ2-2, with unresolved D. The V and J ends lost 6 bases and 4 bases respectively, with 13 bases between them. The CDR3 is 14 amino acids. Germline V gene sequence: CDR1 SGHNT, CDR2 YYREEE (reference sequence). The CDR3 DNA reads as TGTGCCAGCACCCCCAGCCGGAGCACCGGGGAGCTGTTTTTT. Translation gives CASTPSRSTGELFF.

The chain is built from TRBV9 and TRBJ2-6; D not resolved. Germline CDR1 reads SGDLS; CDR2 reads YYNGEE. The CDR3 has 18 residues. The V end lost 0 bases, the J end lost 0 bases, and 13 bases lay between the germline ends. CDR3 coding DNA: TGTGCCAGCAGCGTAGCGCCTCGACTTAACTCTGGGGCCAACGTCCTGACTTTC. Protein product: CASSVAPRLNSGANVLTF.

This chain connects TRBV18 to TRBJ1-3, with 7 bases identical to TRBD1. Germline CDR1 and CDR2: KGHSH and LQKENI. This CDR3 is 17 amino acids long. J gave up 2 bases and V 3 bases, and 10 bases lay outside the gene matches. The CDR3 DNA sequence: TGTGCCAGCTCACCTAGTCAGACGACAGGGACTGGAAACACCATATATTTT. Protein sequence: CASSPSQTTGTGNTIYF.

The chain is built from TRBV10-3 and TRBJ1-5; D is undetermined. Germline lookup yields CDR1 ENHRY and CDR2 SYGVKD. The CDR3 has 12 residues. Trimming pared 6 bases from V and 0 bases from J, leaving 3 bases between. In nucleotides, the CDR3 is TGTGCCATCAGGAGTAGCAATCAGCCCCAGCATTTT. This translates into CAIRSSNQPQHF.

The CDR3 DNA sequence: TGTGCCAGCAGGGTGGACAGGGCCAATGAGCAGTTCTTC. Its protein product is CASRVDRANEQFF. The chain is built from TRBV11-2 and TRBJ2-1; 8 bases are shared with TRBD1. The junction had 4 bases not matched to a gene; V was cut back by 6 bases and J by 6 bases. The CDR3 is 13 amino acids. The V gene's germline CDR1 is SGHAT and CDR2 FQNNGV.

The chain is built from TRBV11-2 and TRBJ2-7, with 8 nucleotides matching TRBD2. Losses at the gene ends were 5 bases for V and 0 bases for J; bases not matched to a gene: 6. The CDR3 is 15 residues long. Per the germline V gene, CDR1 is SGHAT and CDR2 is FQNNGV. The CDR3 protein is CASSVLAGNSYEQYF. CDR3 coding DNA: TGTGCCAGCAGCGTCTTAGCGGGAAACTCCTACGAGCAGTACTTC.

The chain joins TRBV2 to TRBJ2-1, with 11 positions matching TRBD2. The V gene's germline CDR1 is SNHLY and CDR2 FYNNEI. J was trimmed by 2 bases and V by 6 bases; bases with no gene match: 3. This CDR3 is built from 15 residues. Here the CDR3 DNA reads TGTGCCAGCAGGTCGACTAGCGGGGCCTACAATGAGCAGTTCTTC. This encodes CASRSTSGAYNEQFF.

The chain couples TRBV18 to TRBJ1-1, with D possibly matching TRBD1 (6 bases). Trimming removed 2 bases from V and 6 bases from J, with 19 bases in between. This CDR3 has 16 residues. Germline V CDR1 and CDR2: KGHSH, LQKENI. The CDR3 here is CASSPREGGPRPEAFF. CDR3 coding DNA: TGTGCCAGCTCACCAAGGGAGGGGGGGCCGCGACCTGAAGCTTTCTTT.

V usage is TRBV2 and J usage is TRBJ1-3; D is unclear. The ends were cut back, 7 bases at V and 5 bases at J, with 6 bases in the middle. Germline CDR1 is SNHLY and CDR2 is FYNNEI. This CDR3 comprises 11 residues. As DNA, the CDR3 is TGTGCCAGCACGGGGAGAAACACCATATATTTT. It specifies CASTGRNTIYF.

The V gene is TRBV21-1, the J gene TRBJ2-6; the D call in the table, TRBD1, was not verified against the DNA. TRBV21-1 is labeled a pseudogene. CDR3 size: 17 residues. CDR3 residues: CASSSYRDREGANVLTF. For the CDR3, the DNA is TGTGCCAGCAGCTCTTACCGGGACAGGGAAGGGGCCAACGTCCTGACTTTC.

V and J are TRBV7-9 and TRBJ1-1, with 9 positions matching TRBD1. The V segment lost 4 bases and the J segment 6 bases; nucleotides outside the gene matches: 6. Germline V lookup: CDR1 SEHNR, CDR2 FQNEAQ (reference sequence). The CDR3 contains 14 residues. The CDR3 here is CASSSDRGGPEAFF. CDR3 nucleotide sequence: TGTGCCAGCAGCTCGGACAGGGGAGGACCTGAAGCTTTCTTT.

The gene calls are TRBV30 and TRBJ2-7; D may be TRBD2 (6 bases). CDR3 length: 12 residues. Germline lookup yields CDR1 GTSNPN and CDR2 SVGIG (reference sequence). V lost 2 bases, J lost 7 bases, and 12 bases lay in between. DNA of the CDR3: TGTGCCTGGAGTAGACTAGACGGGGAGCAGTACTTC. Amino acid sequence: CAWSRLDGEQYF.

The rearrangement links TRBV15 to TRBJ1-4; TRBD1 matches 9 bases. J lost 4 bases, V lost 8 bases, and 5 bases had no gene match. The germline V gene has CDR1 LNHNV and CDR2 YYDKDF (reference sequence). The CDR3 has 14 amino acids. CDR3 DNA sequence: TGTGCCACCGAGAAGGGACAGGGTAATGAAAAACTGTTTTTT. This codes for CATEKGQGNEKLFF.

The V call is TRBV6-4, the J call TRBJ2-2; possibly TRBD1 for D (5 bases). Trimming pared 6 bases from V and 0 bases from J, leaving 17 bases between. The CDR3 is 17 amino acids. Germline assignment: CDR1 MRHNA and CDR2 SNTAGT. This chain's CDR3 is CASSPFGAFSNTGELFF. The CDR3 DNA is TGTGCCAGCAGCCCTTTTGGGGCTTTCTCGAACACCGGGGAGCTGTTTTTT.

The V gene is TRBV7-9, the J gene TRBJ2-3; 7 positions match TRBD1. The CDR3 consists of 13 residues. Germline V gene sequence: CDR1 SEHNR, CDR2 FQNEAQ (reference sequence). The V gene end was trimmed by 2 bases and the J gene end by 6 bases; junction bases not matched to a gene: 2. The CDR3 region has the DNA TGTGCCAGCAGCTTATCACAGGGGGATACGCAGTATTTT. Protein: CASSLSQGDTQYF.

This clone was detected once. J is TRBJ2-1 and V is TRBV11-2; 8 bases are a match to TRBD2. The CDR3 length is 16 residues. Germline trimming cut 8 bases from V and 4 bases from J; bases unmatched to any gene: 13. Germline V lookup: CDR1 SGHAT, CDR2 FQNNGV. The CDR3 loop reads CASRRESGSGYNEQFF. The CDR3 bases are TGTGCCAGCCGACGCGAGAGCGGGAGCGGGTACAATGAGCAGTTCTTC.

The chain links TRBV5-1 to TRBJ2-2, with 14 bases matching TRBD2. Germline trimming cut 1 base from V and 5 bases from J; bases unmatched to any gene: 10. The CDR3 sequence is 19 residues long. Germline V gene data show CDR1 as SGHRS and CDR2 as YFSETQ. The CDR3 loop is CASSLFQTSGRVKTGELFF. CDR3 coding DNA: TGCGCCAGCAGCTTGTTCCAGACTAGCGGGAGGGTTAAAACCGGGGAGCTGTTTTTT.

J is TRBJ2-1 and V is TRBV27; 9 bases line up with TRBD1. J was trimmed by 5 bases and V by 5 bases; bases with no gene match: 10. The CDR3 consists of 16 residues. Germline V gene data show CDR1 as MNHEY and CDR2 as SMNVEV (reference sequence). Here the CDR3 DNA reads TGTGCCAGCAGTCCGGCGGACAGGGGAGACAACAATGAGCAGTTCTTC. Translation: CASSPADRGDNNEQFF.

The rearrangement joins TRBV5-6 to TRBJ1-3; TRBD1 agrees at 7 bases. Germline V gene data show CDR1 as SGHDT and CDR2 as YYEEEE. The CDR3 runs to 17 residues. Germline trimming cut 4 bases from V and 3 bases from J; bases unmatched to any gene: 13. CDR3 bases: TGTGCCAGCAGCCCAAAAAAGGGGGCGCTAGGTGGAAACACCATATATTTT. It is translated as CASSPKKGALGGNTIYF. Based on the CDR3 plus reference TRBV5-6 and TRBJ1-3, the full variable domain is DAGVTQSPTHLIKTRGQQVTLRCSPKSGHDTVSWYQQALGQGPQFIFQYYEEEERQRGNFPDRFSGHQFPNYSSELNVNALLLGDSALYLCASSPKKGALGGNTIYFGEGSWLTVV.

As regards this clone: The junction does not match germline at one end; this may be a read error. The chain carries TRBV7-7 and TRBJ1-5; D may be TRBD1 (6 bases). The CDR3 has 15 residues. CDR1 and CDR2 (germline): SSHAT, FNYEAQ (reference sequence). The CDR3 loop reads CASSLVGRGAQPQHF. DNA of the CDR3: TGTGCTAGCAGCTTAGTAGGCAGGGGCGCTCAGCCCCAGCATTTT.

This chain uses TRBV10-3 with TRBJ2-1; TRBD2 might be the D (5 bases). The germline gives CDR1 ENHRY, CDR2 SYGVKD. Trimming stripped 4 bases from V and 0 bases from J, with 7 bases between. The CDR3 contains 14 residues. The DNA of the CDR3 is TGTGCCATCAGTGGAACTAGCTCCTACAATGAGCAGTTCTTC. This gives the protein CAISGTSSYNEQFF.

This chain joins TRBV5-5 and TRBJ2-1; 8 bases align to TRBD2. There are 15 residues in the CDR3. Germline loops: CDR1 SGHKS, CDR2 YYEKEE (reference sequence). Trimming at V came to 4 bases and at J to 8 bases, leaving 11 bases not matched to a gene. This chain's CDR3 is CASSRSGAAWDEQFF. The CDR3, as DNA: TGTGCCAGCAGCCGTAGCGGGGCCGCCTGGGATGAGCAGTTCTTC.